This T cell receptor beta chain was recovered during a study of blood T cells in healthy people across ages (dated by TCRdb to between 2014 and 2016). Background on the whole study: In model experiments, template switching captured roughly one uniquely barcoded TCR beta cDNA molecule for every two T cells. Using the same blood draw, the study looked at two additional independent replicas of 1 million unique cDNA reads for two donors, one aged 18 to 30 and the other aged 80 or older. The study measured age-related changes in TCR beta repertoire diversity using deep sequencing normalized with unique cDNA molecular identifiers. The donors were divided into four age groups: young (average around 15 years), middle-aged (roughly 40), aged (approximately 62) and long-lived (roughly 82). Donors of different ages were randomly distributed across sequencing lanes to avoid experimental bias. What the authors observed across the whole study: Observed TCR beta diversity correlated strongly with the percentage of naive T cells measured by flow cytometry. Donor CMV infection status was unknown, potentially confounding age-related changes in expanded clonotypes. Compared with the aged group, the long-lived group had more naive CD4+ T cells, fewer expanded clones and increased TCR diversity, a pattern suggesting age selection. Estimates of total diversity based on one million sequenced T cells were regarded as lower bounds and as underestimates. Observed TCR beta diversity per million T cells fell roughly linearly with age, and a significant reduction was already apparent by age around 36. Conclusive comparison of naive and antigen-experienced compartments was prevented by the profiling of bulk unsorted PBMCs.

For CDR1 and CDR2, the germline V gene lists MGHDK and SYGVNS. Including cysteine and phenylalanine, the CDR3 has 10 amino acids. Only the CDR3 portion is preserved as DNA: 30 bases, with reading frame beginning at the first base. A note on this clonotype: What antigen it recognizes has not been identified. Mismatch with germline at one junction end may stem from a read error.

Library preparation was by 5' RACE. The listed sequencing device is Illumina HiSeq 2500. A second PCR of roughly 7 to 12 cycles was run with a J-beta primer mix and a sample-barcoded 5' primer. A unique molecular identifier was introduced onto each TCR beta cDNA molecule by a template-switch 5' adaptor carrying 12 random nucleotides. At least 2.5 million CDR3-containing paired-end reads were obtained from each sample. All of the RNA was converted into first-strand cDNA using the Mint cDNA synthesis kit, with a TRBC-specific oligonucleotide serving as the primer. After uracil-DNA glycosylase treatment, a first 18-cycle PCR used universal primers M1SS and BC2_uni_R on all cDNA. The study's processing was this. For normalization, 1 million high-quality reads were randomly selected from each sample, with every read carrying a distinct molecular identifier. Instead of being binned into consensus sequences, reads with shared molecular identifiers were discarded. MiTCR, set to a Q25 quality threshold and the strictest error-elimination algorithm, was used for CDR3 identification, clonotype clustering and error correction. A nonparametric unseen species model with Euler transformation was used to estimate a lower bound on total TCR beta diversity. TCRdb cleaned the public reads at Q25 with fastp, built clones with MiXCR and kept in-frame beta chains. Rows merge per CDR3 protein into single entries with the most common DNA and genes. The V and J calls shown here were made by TCRdb, not taken from the authors' results. The sample table records 1.5 million to 2 million distinct CDR3 sequences; roughly 27% of these occur just once. The ten largest clones add up to 7% to 9% of the sample.

The donors were some 36 Caucasian individuals from Russia, aged about 6 to 95 years, who were systemically healthy. Ten milliliters of peripheral blood were collected from each donor into EDTA-treated Vacutainer tubes. Ficoll-Paque density-gradient centrifugation was used to isolate PBMCs, with at least 6 million per sample. Trizol reagent was used to extract total RNA from the PBMCs, yielding at least 6 micrograms per sample. For every donor, an aliquot of PBMCs went through flow cytometry to measure the percentages of naive CD45RAhigh/CD27high T cells. The specimen sequenced was blood. This TCR was sampled from a woman in her 30s in good health. The chain is encoded by TRBV25-1 joined to TRBJ2-1; the D gene cannot be named for sure. This receptor carries the CDR3 CASSSIEQCF. The nucleotides are TGTGCCAGCAGTTCGATTGAGCAGTGCTTC.